Listed below are T cell receptor beta chains from one sample, sequenced in a study of human T cells and chemical hapten exposure. Each CDR3 protein gets one entry after TCRdb re-called the RACE reads with MiXCR. This table holds some 38,000 distinct CDR3 sequences, more than 9% found once. The sample was whole blood, taken in connection with sensitization to the hapten diphenylcyclopropenone (DPC). Receptors originate from a man aged 45-60 years with alopecia areata. Some clones in this sample may be carry-over from other donors' samples. Both conserved end residues are part of each CDR3. Each record gives: D gene, V gene, clone size, J gene, CDR3 protein, CDR3 DNA. The D gene is left open where the match is weak. Not every row has a clone size; where given, it reads once, few, many or a size class.

D gene: TRBD2
V gene: TRBV6-2/TRBV6-3
clone size: many
J gene: TRBJ2-3
CDR3 protein: CASRTVGGTSGRKNTQYF
CDR3 DNA: TGTGCCAGCAGAACGGTTGGCGGAACTAGCGGGAGGAAAAATACGCAGTATTTT

D gene: TRBD2
V gene: TRBV28
clone size: -
J gene: TRBJ2-1
CDR3 protein: CASSLKREGHEQFF
CDR3 DNA: TGTGCCAGCAGTTTAAAGCGGGAGGGTCATGAGCAGTTCTTC

D gene: TRBD1
V gene: TRBV25-1
clone size: few
J gene: TRBJ2-3
CDR3 protein: CASSGGQGTQYF
CDR3 DNA: TGTGCCAGCAGTGGCGGACAGGGGACGCAGTATTTT

D gene: -
V gene: TRBV28
clone size: -
J gene: TRBJ1-5
CDR3 protein: CASSSEAPQHF
CDR3 DNA: TGTGCCAGCAGCTCAGAGGCGCCCCAGCATTTT

D gene: TRBD2
V gene: TRBV28
clone size: -
J gene: TRBJ2-7
CDR3 protein: CASSLGLEFYEQYF
CDR3 DNA: TGTGCCAGCAGCCTGGGACTAGAGTTTTACGAGCAGTACTTC

D gene: -
V gene: TRBV29-1
clone size: many
J gene: TRBJ2-1
CDR3 protein: CSVAPQWENNEQFF
CDR3 DNA: TGCAGCGTTGCCCCTCAATGGGAGAACAATGAGCAGTTCTTC

D gene: -
V gene: TRBV2
clone size: few
J gene: TRBJ2-7
CDR3 protein: CASSVERQAHEQYF
CDR3 DNA: TGTGCCAGCAGTGTGGAGCGGCAGGCCCACGAGCAGTACTTC

D gene: -
V gene: TRBV7-2
clone size: -
J gene: TRBJ2-2
CDR3 protein: CASSPLRLAVPGELFF
CDR3 DNA: TGTGCCAGCAGCCCGCTCCGCCTAGCAGTCCCCGGGGAGCTGTTTTTT

D gene: -
V gene: TRBV20-1
clone size: -
J gene: TRBJ2-2
CDR3 protein: CSAVRREGANTGELFF
CDR3 DNA: TGCAGTGCTGTCCGTAGGGAGGGGGCGAACACCGGGGAGCTGTTTTTT

D gene: TRBD1
V gene: TRBV3-1
clone size: -
J gene: TRBJ1-5
CDR3 protein: CASSQRQGNQPQHF
CDR3 DNA: TGTGCCAGCAGCCAACGACAGGGAAATCAGCCCCAGCATTTT

D gene: -
V gene: TRBV5-1
clone size: many
J gene: TRBJ2-1
CDR3 protein: CASSLTERVMDEQFF
CDR3 DNA: TGCGCCAGCAGCTTGACTGAAAGGGTCATGGATGAGCAGTTCTTC

D gene: TRBD2
V gene: TRBV9
clone size: many
J gene: TRBJ2-1
CDR3 protein: CASSPRGGSNEQFF
CDR3 DNA: TGTGCCAGCAGCCCCCGGGGAGGGAGCAATGAGCAGTTCTTC

D gene: TRBD2
V gene: TRBV20-1
clone size: many
J gene: TRBJ2-7
CDR3 protein: CSARPRGTSGSVVSYEQYF
CDR3 DNA: TGCAGTGCTAGACCCCGAGGTACTAGCGGGAGCGTCGTCTCCTACGAGCAGTACTTC

D gene: -
V gene: TRBV20-1
clone size: -
J gene: TRBJ1-4
CDR3 protein: CSARVAGINEKLFF
CDR3 DNA: TGCAGTGCTAGAGTTGCAGGGATTAATGAAAAACTGTTTTTT

D gene: TRBD1
V gene: TRBV7-2
clone size: -
J gene: TRBJ1-5
CDR3 protein: CASSLQWGTANQPQHF
CDR3 DNA: TGTGCCAGCAGCCTCCAATGGGGGACAGCCAATCAGCCCCAGCATTTT

D gene: -
V gene: TRBV30
clone size: many
J gene: TRBJ1-6
CDR3 protein: CAWSADYNSPLHF
CDR3 DNA: TGTGCCTGGAGTGCAGACTATAATTCACCCCTCCACTTT

D gene: -
V gene: TRBV7-8
clone size: -
J gene: TRBJ2-7
CDR3 protein: CASSKGQERGGGEQYF
CDR3 DNA: TGTGCCAGCAGCAAGGGACAGGAGAGGGGAGGGGGCGAGCAGTACTTC

D gene: -
V gene: TRBV29-1
clone size: few
J gene: TRBJ1-1
CDR3 protein: CSVVGPQYTEAFF
CDR3 DNA: TGCAGCGTTGTAGGGCCACAATACACTGAAGCTTTCTTT

D gene: -
V gene: TRBV12-3/TRBV12-4
clone size: many
J gene: TRBJ1-4
CDR3 protein: CASDTRTNEKLFF
CDR3 DNA: TGTGCCAGCGATACCAGGACTAATGAAAAACTGTTTTTT

D gene: -
V gene: TRBV28
clone size: many
J gene: TRBJ1-2
CDR3 protein: CASSFPGSDYGYTF
CDR3 DNA: TGTGCCAGCAGTTTTCCGGGCAGCGACTATGGCTACACCTTC

D gene: -
V gene: TRBV3-1
clone size: many
J gene: TRBJ2-1
CDR3 protein: CASSPSGGSYNEQFF
CDR3 DNA: TGTGCCAGCAGCCCCTCCGGGGGCTCCTACAATGAGCAGTTCTTC

D gene: -
V gene: TRBV7-8
clone size: many
J gene: TRBJ2-6
CDR3 protein: CASIPRRSSGANVLTF
CDR3 DNA: TGTGCCAGCATCCCTAGACGGAGCTCTGGGGCCAACGTCCTGACTTTC